The clone carrying this TCR beta chain was detected once. Its antigen is as yet unknown. The data originate from a study of siplizumab effects on memory and regulatory T cells. Points from the study as a whole: Memory cells seemed less diverse than naive T cells, which seemed major alloresponse contributors. Roughly 80-97% of proliferating clones (CD4+ or CD8+) could not be assigned a naive or memory phenotype.

Assaying covered 75,000 to 100,000 TCR templates per sample. Libraries were prepared by immunoSEQ multiplex PCR; TCRdb keeps only in-frame clonotypes and omits some of them. The sample gives about 100,000 clones, about 94% of which show up once; 1% to 1.5% is in the top ten. The TCR comes from a human donor in good health. The sample was non-Treg CD4+ T cells sorted from blood.

CDR3: CASCREQGYTEAFF. The CDR3 bases are TGTGCCAGTTGTCGTGAACAGGGGTACACTGAAGCTTTCTTT. This chain joins TRBV19 and TRBJ1-1; 7 nucleotides align to TRBD1. After removal of 8 bases from V and 3 bases from J, the junction contained 9 bases not matched to a gene. Germline loops: CDR1 LNHDA, CDR2 SQIVND (reference sequence). CDR3 length: 14 amino acids.